This T cell receptor (beta chain) was recovered during a study of primary melanoma T cells and metastatic recurrence (dated by TCRdb to about 2020). Study-level background: The cohort comprised 199 primary melanomas of stage T2 to T4, with thickness greater than 1 mm. The T-cell fraction measured by TCR beta sequencing was weighed against progression-free survival, the clinical outcome chosen for the comparison. The study tested whether T-cell fraction and T-cell repertoire clonality in primary melanoma tumors predicted patient outcome. Histopathological grading of tumor-infiltrating lymphocytes served as the comparison point for the T-cell fraction derived from sequencing. General conclusions and limits of the study: The tumor T-cell fraction reportedly predicted progression-free survival independently of thickness, ulceration, mitotic rate and age. An effective T-cell-mediated antitumor response in primary melanoma was presented by the authors only as a suggestion rather than as a demonstrated mechanism. Progression-free survival prediction was reportedly improved more by adding T-cell fraction to tumor thickness than by adding any other histopathological variable. A T-cell fraction greater than 20% appeared to be protective whatever the ulceration status, mitotic rate or nodal disease.

V is clipped by 5 bases and J by 4 bases, and the sequence between their germline boundaries is 11 bases long. The cysteine opens and the phenylalanine closes a CDR3 of 13 amino acids. The entry retains the CDR3 DNA only, 39 bases that are in frame from base 1. The germline V gene encodes CDR1 LNHDA and CDR2 SQIVND (reference sequence). Receptor amplification or capture employed the immunoSEQ multiplex PCR assay. Primary melanoma tumor tissue was subjected to high-throughput sequencing of the T-cell receptor beta chain. Turning to the authors' computational methods: TCRB CDR3 sharing between samples and the distribution of insertions and deletions were included in the repertoire analyses. A gradient-boosted model ranked the predictive value of the T-cell fraction against histopathological variables. TCRdb stores this immuneACCESS table with in-frame sequences only. Part of the clones is absent; in the studies checked, under half of the shortfall reflects unresolved V genes, and no reason is known for the rest. The DNA was the basis for D and trimming; V, J and clone size are from that table. The sample profile shows more than 300 clones; roughly two thirds of them were found once. The top ten constitute 9.7% of the sample.

Each patient's primary melanoma had been surgically resected and was viewed as potentially curable, though still at risk of metastatic recurrence. Turning to this clone: Which antigen it targets is not known. No base quality values were provided; no much bigger clone lies one nucleotide off.

The sequence derives from a human donor with melanoma. The chain was built from TRBV19 and TRBJ1-2; confidence is insufficient to name the D gene. The specimen was melanoma tumor tissue. The nucleotide sequence is given as TGTGCCAGTAGTCCAAGGGAGGCCTATGGCTACACCTTC. Its translation reads: CASSPREAYGYTF.